Presented here are 8 T cell receptor beta chains from one specimen sequenced in a study of T-cell reconstitution after alpha-beta-depleted transplantation in children. The library targeted TCRbeta and was prepared with unique molecular identifiers. TCRdb reanalysed the PCR reads using MiXCR and keeps one entry per CDR3 protein. The sample lists 90,000 to 120,000 distinct CDR3 sequences, 5.5% to 6.5% occurring once. The material was PBMCs, mostly from graft donor cells, obtained 360 days after TCRalphabeta/CD19-depleted stem cell transplant. Every receptor here comes from a male patient aged 2 to 9 who had a stem cell transplant for acute lymphoblastic leukemia, so the T cells may come from the graft donor.

This clonotype was seen ten or more times. V and J are TRBV12-3 or TRBV12-4 and TRBJ1-4, with D hard to call. Trimming shortened V by 5 bases and J by 8 bases, and 15 bases separated the two germline ends. The CDR3 length is 14 residues. For the CDR3, the DNA is TGTGCCAGCAGTCCGACCGCTATCGGGGAAAAACTGTTTTTT. Residues: CASSPTAIGEKLFF.

In this sample, this clonotype turned up many times. The chain joins TRBV5-1 to TRBJ2-1, with D tentatively TRBD1 or TRBD2 (5 bases each). CDR3 size: 13 residues. Trimming took off 4 bases at V and 7 bases at J, with 12 bases between the two ends. Germline V CDR1 and CDR2: SGHRS, YFSETQ. As DNA, the CDR3 is TGCGCCAGCAGCCCATTTGGGGGTAATGAGCAGTTCTTC. Protein: CASSPFGGNEQFF.

This clonotype was observed many times. The chain is built from TRBV6-5 and TRBJ2-3; 8 bases are a match to TRBD1. This CDR3 has 14 residues. V lost 4 bases and J lost 4; bases outside the gene matches: 4. Germline V lookup: CDR1 MNHEY, CDR2 SVGAGI. CDR3 residues: CASSWTGSADTQYF. The CDR3 DNA follows: TGTGCCAGCAGTTGGACAGGGAGCGCAGATACGCAGTATTTT.

This clonotype was found many times. The rearrangement joins TRBV5-1 to TRBJ2-7, with D tentatively TRBD2 (6 bases). Germline V gene sequence: CDR1 SGHRS, CDR2 YFSETQ. V lost 0 bases to trimming and J lost 1 base, with 17 bases between them. CDR3 length: 17 residues. The CDR3 loop reads CASSLVVNGDFSYEQYF. Written as DNA, the CDR3 is TGCGCCAGCAGCTTGGTGGTAAATGGGGACTTTTCCTACGAGCAGTACTTC.

This clonotype was counted only a few times. The genes are TRBV20-1 and TRBJ1-2; D gene ambiguous. This CDR3 is built from 12 residues. CDR1 and CDR2 (germline): DFQATT, SNEGSKA (reference sequence). Between the trimmed V and J ends, which lost 1 base and 1 base, there was a span of 4 bases. The CDR3 protein is CSARVGNYGYTF. The CDR3 DNA reads TGCAGTGCTAGAGTGGGTAACTATGGCTACACCTTC.

Only a few counts were recorded for this clonotype. The chain uses TRBV20-1 and TRBJ1-2; 11 bases are shared with TRBD1. The CDR3 has 13 residues. CDR1 and CDR2 from the germline V gene are DFQATT and SNEGSKA (reference sequence). The V segment lost 7 bases and the J segment 5 bases; nucleotides outside the gene matches: 6. Written as DNA, the CDR3 is TGCAGTGACCGGACAGGGGGCGAGTATGGCTACACCTTC. It encodes CSDRTGGEYGYTF.

The chain uses TRBV30 and TRBJ2-2; D may be TRBD1 (6 bases). From germline, CDR1 is GTSNPN and CDR2 SVGIG (reference sequence). V was trimmed by 4 bases and J by 2 bases, leaving 11 bases between them. The CDR3 length is 14 residues. In nucleotides, the CDR3 is TGTGCCTGGATGAACAGGGCCAACACCGGGGAGCTGTTTTTT. It translates to CAWMNRANTGELFF. Drawing the rest from reference TRBV30 and TRBJ2-2, the complete variable domain is SQTIHQWPATLVQPVGSPLSLECTVEGTSNPNLYWYRQAAGRGLQLLFYSVGIGQISSEVPQNLSASRPQDRQFILSSKKLLLSDSGFYLCAWMNRANTGELFFGEGSRLTVL.

The rearrangement uses TRBV12-3 or TRBV12-4 and TRBJ2-1, with D perhaps assigned TRBD1 or TRBD2 (5 bases each). The ends were cut back, 5 bases at V and 7 bases at J, with 18 bases in the middle. This CDR3 spans 15 amino acids. CDR3 region: CASSPPGGVKNEQFF. The CDR3 nucleotides read TGTGCCAGCAGTCCCCCTGGGGGAGTTAAGAATGAGCAGTTCTTC.